This TCR beta chain was identified during a study of cytomegalovirus exposure and HLA in healthy donors. The wider study: An earlier analysis identified 117 million unique TCR beta sequences in some 180 million T cells.

General study results and limits: Other equally common chains were less clonally expanded than HLA-associated TCR beta chains, a later analysis showed. TCR beta sequences numbering 16,951 were associated with HLA alleles at 0.05 false discovery rate in a later analysis.

The PCR had 60 Vbeta and 13 Jbeta primers. Per the authors' pipeline: The authors later counted roughly 76 million unique TCR beta chains, 9 million to 12 million of them shared. Some clones are missing from TCRdb's copy, which holds only in-frame ones; the method was immunoSEQ multiplex PCR. From that table come the V and J calls and clone size; the DNA was used to work out D and trimming. This sample has 100,000 or so clones; 73% occur once, and the top ten carry over 3%. Details on this clone: What it binds is unknown.

Looked up from germline, CDR1 is SNHLY and CDR2 is FYNNEI. This CDR3 comprises 14 residues. V lost 6 bases and J 4 bases, leaving 13 bases between the germline ends. The TCR was taken from a man aged 35 to 55 in good health and CMV-seronegative. Sequenced: PBMCs. This rearrangement joins TRBV2 to TRBJ2-1; tentatively, D is TRBD2 (5 bases). As DNA, the CDR3 is TGTGCCAGCAGAACCCGGCCGGGGTACAATGAGCAGTTCTTC. Translating gives CASRTRPGYNEQFF.